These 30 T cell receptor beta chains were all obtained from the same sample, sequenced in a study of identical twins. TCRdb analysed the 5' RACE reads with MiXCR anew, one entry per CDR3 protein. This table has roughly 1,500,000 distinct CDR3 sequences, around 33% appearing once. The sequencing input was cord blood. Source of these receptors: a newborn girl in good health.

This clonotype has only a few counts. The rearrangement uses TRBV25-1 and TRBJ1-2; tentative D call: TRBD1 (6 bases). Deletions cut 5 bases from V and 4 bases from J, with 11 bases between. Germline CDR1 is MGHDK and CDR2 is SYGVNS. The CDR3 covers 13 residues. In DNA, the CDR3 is TGTGCCAGCAGTAAGATGGACAGCTATGGCTACACCTTC. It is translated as CASSKMDSYGYTF.

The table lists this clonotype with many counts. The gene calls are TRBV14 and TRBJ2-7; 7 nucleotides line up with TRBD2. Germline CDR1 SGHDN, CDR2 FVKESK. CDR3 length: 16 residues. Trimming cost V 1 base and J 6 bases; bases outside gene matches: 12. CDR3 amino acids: CASSQGVGDYRLEQYF. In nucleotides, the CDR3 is TGTGCCAGCAGCCAAGGAGTCGGGGACTATAGACTCGAGCAGTACTTC.

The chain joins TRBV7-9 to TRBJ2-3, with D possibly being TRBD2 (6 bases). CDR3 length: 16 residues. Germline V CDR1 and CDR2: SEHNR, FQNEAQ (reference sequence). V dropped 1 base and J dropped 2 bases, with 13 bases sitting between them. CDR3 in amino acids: CASSLGTRGNTDTQYF. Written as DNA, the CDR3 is TGTGCCAGCAGCTTAGGTACCCGGGGGAACACAGATACGCAGTATTTT. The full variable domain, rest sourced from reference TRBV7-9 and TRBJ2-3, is DTGVSQNPRHKITKRGQNVTFRCDPISEHNRLYWYRQTLGQGPEFLTYFQNEAQLEKSRLLSDRFSAERPKGSFSTLEIQRTEQGDSAMYLCASSLGTRGNTDTQYFGPGTRLTVL.

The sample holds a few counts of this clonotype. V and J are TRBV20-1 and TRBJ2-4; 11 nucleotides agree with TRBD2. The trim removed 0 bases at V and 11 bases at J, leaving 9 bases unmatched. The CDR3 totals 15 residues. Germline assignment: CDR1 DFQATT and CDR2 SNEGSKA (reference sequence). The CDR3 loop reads CSARDYRLAGSFQYF. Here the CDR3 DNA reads TGCAGTGCTAGAGATTACCGACTAGCGGGGTCGTTTCAGTACTTC.

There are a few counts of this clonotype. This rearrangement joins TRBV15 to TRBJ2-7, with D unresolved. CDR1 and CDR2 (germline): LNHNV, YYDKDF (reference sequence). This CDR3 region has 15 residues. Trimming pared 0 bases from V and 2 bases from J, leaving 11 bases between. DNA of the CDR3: TGTGCCACCAGCAGAGATAGCCACGGAGCCTACGAGCAGTACTTC. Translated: CATSRDSHGAYEQYF.

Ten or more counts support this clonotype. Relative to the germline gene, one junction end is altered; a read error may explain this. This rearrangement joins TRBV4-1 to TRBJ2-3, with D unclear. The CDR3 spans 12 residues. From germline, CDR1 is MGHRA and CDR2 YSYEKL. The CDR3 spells CASSQVQDTQYF. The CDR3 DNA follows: TGTGCCAGCAGCCAAGTGCAAGATACGCAGTATTTT.

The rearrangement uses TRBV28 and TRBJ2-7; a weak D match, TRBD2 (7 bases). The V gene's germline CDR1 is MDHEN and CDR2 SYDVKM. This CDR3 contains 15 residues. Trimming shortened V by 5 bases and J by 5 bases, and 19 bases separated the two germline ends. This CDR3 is CASSPRGRGAHEQYF. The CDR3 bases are TGTGCCAGCAGTCCCCGTGGGAGGGGGGCCCACGAGCAGTACTTC.

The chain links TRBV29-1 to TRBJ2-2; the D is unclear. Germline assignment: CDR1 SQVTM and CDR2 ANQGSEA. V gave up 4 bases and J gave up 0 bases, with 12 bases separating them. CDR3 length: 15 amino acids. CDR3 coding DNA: TGCAGCGTTGTTAACACTGCCTCGAACACCGGGGAGCTGTTTTTT. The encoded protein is CSVVNTASNTGELFF.

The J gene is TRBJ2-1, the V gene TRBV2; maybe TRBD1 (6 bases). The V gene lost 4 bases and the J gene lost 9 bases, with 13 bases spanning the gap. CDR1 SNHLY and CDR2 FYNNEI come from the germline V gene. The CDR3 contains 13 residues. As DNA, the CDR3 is TGTGCCAGCAGTGGGGAACAGGGAAGTGAGCAGTTCTTC. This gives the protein CASSGEQGSEQFF. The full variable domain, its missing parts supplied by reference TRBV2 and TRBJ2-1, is EPEVTQTPSHQVTQMGQEVILRCVPISNHLYFYWYRQILGQKVEFLVSFYNNEISEKSEIFDDQFSVERPDGSNFTLKIRSTKLEDSAMYFCASSGEQGSEQFFGPGTRLTVL.

This chain's CDR3 is CASSPWVGANVLTF. The CDR3 coding sequence is TGTGCCAGCAGTCCCTGGGTTGGGGCCAACGTCCTGACTTTC. J is TRBJ2-6 and V is TRBV4-2; D ambiguous. The germline V gene encodes CDR1 LGHNA and CDR2 YNFKEQ. The CDR3 length is 14 residues. V gave up 6 bases and J gave up 3 bases, with 9 bases separating them.

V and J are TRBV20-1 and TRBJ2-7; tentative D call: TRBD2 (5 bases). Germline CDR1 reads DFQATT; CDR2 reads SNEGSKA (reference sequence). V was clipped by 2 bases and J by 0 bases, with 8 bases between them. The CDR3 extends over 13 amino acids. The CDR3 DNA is TGCAGTGCTAGATCCGGGATCTCCTACGAGCAGTACTTC. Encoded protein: CSARSGISYEQYF.

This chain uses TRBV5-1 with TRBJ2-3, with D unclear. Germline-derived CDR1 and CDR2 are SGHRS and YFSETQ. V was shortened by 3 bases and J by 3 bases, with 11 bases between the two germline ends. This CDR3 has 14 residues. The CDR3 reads CASSSGAKTDTQYF. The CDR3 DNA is TGCGCCAGCAGCTCAGGAGCAAAAACAGATACGCAGTATTTT.

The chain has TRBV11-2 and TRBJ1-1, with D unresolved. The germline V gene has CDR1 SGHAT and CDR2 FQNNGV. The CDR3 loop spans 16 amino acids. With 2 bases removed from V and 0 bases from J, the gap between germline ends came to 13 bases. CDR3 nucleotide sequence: TGTGCCAGCAGCTTAAGTCCGACCCGCCTGAACACTGAAGCTTTCTTT. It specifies CASSLSPTRLNTEAFF.

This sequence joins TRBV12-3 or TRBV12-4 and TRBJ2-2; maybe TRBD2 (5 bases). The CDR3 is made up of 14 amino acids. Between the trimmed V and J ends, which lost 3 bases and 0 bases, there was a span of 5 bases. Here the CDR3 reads CASSFGANTGELFF. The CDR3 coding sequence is TGTGCCAGCAGTTTCGGGGCGAACACCGGGGAGCTGTTTTTT.

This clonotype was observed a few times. CDR3 DNA: TGTGCCAGCAGCAAAGCGCTCGGGACTACCTACGAGCAGTACTTC. This encodes CASSKALGTTYEQYF. The chain couples TRBV21-1 to TRBJ2-7. TRBV21-1 counts as a pseudogene. The CDR3 totals 15 residues.

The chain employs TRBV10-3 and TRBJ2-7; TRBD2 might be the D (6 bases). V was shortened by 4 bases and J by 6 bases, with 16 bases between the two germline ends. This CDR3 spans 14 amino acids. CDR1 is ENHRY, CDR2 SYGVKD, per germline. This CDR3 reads CAISVTSPPGEQYF. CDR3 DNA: TGTGCCATCAGTGTCACTAGCCCCCCAGGCGAGCAGTACTTC.

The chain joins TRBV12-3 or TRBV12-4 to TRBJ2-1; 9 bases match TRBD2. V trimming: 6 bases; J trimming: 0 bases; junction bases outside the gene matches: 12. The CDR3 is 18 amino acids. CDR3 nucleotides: TGTGCCAGCAGCCCCGGACTAGCGTACCAGAGCTCCTACAATGAGCAGTTCTTC. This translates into CASSPGLAYQSSYNEQFF.

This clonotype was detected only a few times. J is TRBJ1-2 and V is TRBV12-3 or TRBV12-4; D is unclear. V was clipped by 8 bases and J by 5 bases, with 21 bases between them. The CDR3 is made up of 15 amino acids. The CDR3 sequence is CASRNLGGQFYGYTF. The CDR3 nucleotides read TGTGCCAGCCGAAATCTCGGCGGGCAGTTTTATGGCTACACCTTC.

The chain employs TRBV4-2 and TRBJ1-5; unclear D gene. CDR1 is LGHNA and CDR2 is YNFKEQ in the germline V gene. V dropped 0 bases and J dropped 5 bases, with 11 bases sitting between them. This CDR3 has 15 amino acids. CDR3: CASSQDPSVDQPQHF. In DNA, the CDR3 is TGTGCCAGCAGCCAAGATCCCTCGGTTGATCAGCCCCAGCATTTT.

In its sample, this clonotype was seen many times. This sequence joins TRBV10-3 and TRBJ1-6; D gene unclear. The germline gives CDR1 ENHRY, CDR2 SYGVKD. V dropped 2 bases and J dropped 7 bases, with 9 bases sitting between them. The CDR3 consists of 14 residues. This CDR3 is CAISEPVSNSPLHF. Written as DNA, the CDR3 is TGTGCCATCAGTGAGCCAGTCTCCAATTCACCCCTCCACTTT.

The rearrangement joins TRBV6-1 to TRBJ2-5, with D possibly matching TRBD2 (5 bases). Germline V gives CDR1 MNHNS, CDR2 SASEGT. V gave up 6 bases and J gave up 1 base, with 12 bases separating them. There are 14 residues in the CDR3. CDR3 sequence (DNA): TGTGCCAGCAGCCCCAGCGGACCCCAAGAGACCCAGTACTTC. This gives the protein CASSPSGPQETQYF.

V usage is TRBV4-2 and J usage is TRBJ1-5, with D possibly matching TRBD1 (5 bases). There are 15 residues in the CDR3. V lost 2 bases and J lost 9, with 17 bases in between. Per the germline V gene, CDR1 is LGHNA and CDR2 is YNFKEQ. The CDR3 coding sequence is TGTGCCAGCAGCCAAATCCCCCAGTCCGGGGGGCCCCAGCATTTT. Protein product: CASSQIPQSGGPQHF.

The CDR3 DNA is TGTGCCAGCAGTGAAATCCTAGCGGGGCTCAATGAGCAGTTCTTC. It encodes CASSEILAGLNEQFF. This sequence joins TRBV2 and TRBJ2-1, with 9 bases fitting TRBD2. The V segment lost 2 bases and the J segment 6 bases; nucleotides outside the gene matches: 5. The germline gives CDR1 SNHLY, CDR2 FYNNEI. The CDR3 runs to 15 residues. Based on the CDR3 plus reference TRBV2 and TRBJ2-1, the full variable domain is EPEVTQTPSHQVTQMGQEVILRCVPISNHLYFYWYRQILGQKVEFLVSFYNNEISEKSEIFDDQFSVERPDGSNFTLKIRSTKLEDSAMYFCASSEILAGLNEQFFGPGTRLTVL.

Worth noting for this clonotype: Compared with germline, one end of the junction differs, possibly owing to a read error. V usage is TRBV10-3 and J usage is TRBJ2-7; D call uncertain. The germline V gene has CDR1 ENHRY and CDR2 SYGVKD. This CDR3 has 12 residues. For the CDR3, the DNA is TGTGCCATCAGTGAGACGGGTTACGAGCGGTACTTC. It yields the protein CAISETGYERYF.

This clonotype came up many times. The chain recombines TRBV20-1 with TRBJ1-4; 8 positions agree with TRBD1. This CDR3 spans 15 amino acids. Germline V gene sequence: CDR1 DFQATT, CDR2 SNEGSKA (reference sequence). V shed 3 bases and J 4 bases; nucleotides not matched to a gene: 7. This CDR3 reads CSASPGTGLNEKLFF. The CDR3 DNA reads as TGCAGTGCTAGTCCCGGGACAGGCCTTAATGAAAAACTGTTTTTT.

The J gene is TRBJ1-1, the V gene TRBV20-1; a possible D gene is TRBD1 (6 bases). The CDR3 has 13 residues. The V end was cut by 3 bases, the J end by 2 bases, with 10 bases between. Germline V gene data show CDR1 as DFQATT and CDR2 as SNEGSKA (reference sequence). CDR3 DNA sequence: TGCAGTGCTAGGGGGGGCTTCAACACTGAAGCTTTCTTT. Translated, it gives CSARGGFNTEAFF.

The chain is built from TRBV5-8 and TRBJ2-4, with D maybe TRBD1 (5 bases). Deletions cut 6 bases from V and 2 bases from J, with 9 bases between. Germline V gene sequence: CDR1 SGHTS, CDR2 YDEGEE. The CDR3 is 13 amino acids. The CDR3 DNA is TGTGCCAGCAACGGACACCCCAAAAACATTCAGTACTTC. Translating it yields CASNGHPKNIQYF.

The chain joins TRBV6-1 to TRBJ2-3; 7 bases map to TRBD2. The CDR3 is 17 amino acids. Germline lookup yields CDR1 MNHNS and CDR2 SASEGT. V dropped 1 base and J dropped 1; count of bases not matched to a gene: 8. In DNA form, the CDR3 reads TGTGCCAGCAGTGAAGGCGGACTAGTACCAGGCACAGATACGCAGTATTTT. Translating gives CASSEGGLVPGTDTQYF.

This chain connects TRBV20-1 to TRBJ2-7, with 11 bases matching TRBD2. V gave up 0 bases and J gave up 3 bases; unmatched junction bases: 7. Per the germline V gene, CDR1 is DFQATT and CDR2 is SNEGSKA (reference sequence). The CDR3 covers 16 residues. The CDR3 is CSARDELAGGIYEQYF. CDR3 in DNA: TGCAGTGCTAGAGATGAGCTAGCGGGAGGTATCTACGAGCAGTACTTC.

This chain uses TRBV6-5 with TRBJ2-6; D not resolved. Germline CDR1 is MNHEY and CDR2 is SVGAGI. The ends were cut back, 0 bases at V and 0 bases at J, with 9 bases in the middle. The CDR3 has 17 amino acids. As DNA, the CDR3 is TGTGCCAGCAGTTACTCGCCCCTCCGCTCTGGGGCCAACGTCCTGACTTTC. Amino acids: CASSYSPLRSGANVLTF.